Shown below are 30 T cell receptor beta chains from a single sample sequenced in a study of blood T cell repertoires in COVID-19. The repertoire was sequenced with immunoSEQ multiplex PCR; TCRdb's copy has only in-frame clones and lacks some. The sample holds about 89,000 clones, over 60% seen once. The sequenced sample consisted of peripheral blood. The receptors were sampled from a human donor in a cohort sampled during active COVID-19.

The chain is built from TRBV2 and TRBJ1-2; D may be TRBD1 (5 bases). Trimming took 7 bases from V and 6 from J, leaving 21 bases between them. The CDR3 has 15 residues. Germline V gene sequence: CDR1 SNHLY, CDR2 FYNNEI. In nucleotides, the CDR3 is TGTGCCAGCAAAGTAAGACAGTATGATACTGATGGCTACACCTTC. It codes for CASKVRQYDTDGYTF.

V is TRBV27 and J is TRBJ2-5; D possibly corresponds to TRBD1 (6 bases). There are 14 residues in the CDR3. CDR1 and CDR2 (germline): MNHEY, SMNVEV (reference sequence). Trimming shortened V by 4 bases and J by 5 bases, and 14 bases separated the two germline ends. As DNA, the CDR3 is TGTGCCAGCAGTTCCGCCGACAGGATGGAGACCCAGTACTTC. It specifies CASSSADRMETQYF.

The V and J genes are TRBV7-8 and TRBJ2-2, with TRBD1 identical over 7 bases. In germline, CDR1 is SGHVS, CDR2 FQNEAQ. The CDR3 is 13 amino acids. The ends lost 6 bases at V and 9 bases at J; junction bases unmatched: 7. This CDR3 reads CASRSGGSWELFF. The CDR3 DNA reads TGTGCCAGCAGGTCAGGGGGTTCCTGGGAGCTGTTTTTT.

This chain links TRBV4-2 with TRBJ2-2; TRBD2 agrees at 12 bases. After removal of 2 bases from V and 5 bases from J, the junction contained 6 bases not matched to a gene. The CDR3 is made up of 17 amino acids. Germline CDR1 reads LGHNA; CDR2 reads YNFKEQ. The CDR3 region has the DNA TGTGCCAGCAGCCAACGGACTAGCGGGGAGCCGACCGGGGAGCTGTTTTTT. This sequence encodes CASSQRTSGEPTGELFF.

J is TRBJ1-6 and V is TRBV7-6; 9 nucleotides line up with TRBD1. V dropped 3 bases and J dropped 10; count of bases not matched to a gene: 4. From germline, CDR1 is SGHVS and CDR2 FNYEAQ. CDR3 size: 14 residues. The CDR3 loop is CASSFGTGSSPLHF. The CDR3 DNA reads TGTGCCAGCAGCTTTGGGACAGGGTCCTCACCCCTCCACTTT.

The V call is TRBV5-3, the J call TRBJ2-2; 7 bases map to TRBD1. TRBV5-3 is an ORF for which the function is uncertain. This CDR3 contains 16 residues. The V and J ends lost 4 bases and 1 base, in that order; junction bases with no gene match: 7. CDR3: CARSPIRDRNTGELFF. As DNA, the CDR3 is TGTGCCAGAAGCCCGATCAGGGACAGGAACACCGGGGAGCTGTTTTTT.

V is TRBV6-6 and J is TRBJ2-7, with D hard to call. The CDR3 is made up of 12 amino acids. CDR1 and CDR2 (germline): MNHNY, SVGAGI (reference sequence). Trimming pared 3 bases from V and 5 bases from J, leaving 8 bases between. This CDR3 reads CASSYSSHEQYF. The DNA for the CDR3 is TGTGCCAGCAGTTATAGTAGCCACGAGCAGTACTTC.

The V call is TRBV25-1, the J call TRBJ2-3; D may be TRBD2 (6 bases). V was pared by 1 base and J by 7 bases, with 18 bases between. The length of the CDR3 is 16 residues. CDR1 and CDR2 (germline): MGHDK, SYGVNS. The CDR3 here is CASSESLGRLGNTQYF. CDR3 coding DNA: TGTGCCAGCAGTGAATCCCTTGGGAGGCTCGGGAATACGCAGTATTTT.

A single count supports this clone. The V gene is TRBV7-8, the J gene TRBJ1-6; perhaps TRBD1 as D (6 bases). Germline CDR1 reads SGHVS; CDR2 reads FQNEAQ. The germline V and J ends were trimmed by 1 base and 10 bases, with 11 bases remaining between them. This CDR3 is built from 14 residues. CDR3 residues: CASSLGGGASPLHF. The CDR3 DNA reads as TGTGCCAGCAGCTTAGGAGGGGGGGCATCACCCCTCCACTTT.

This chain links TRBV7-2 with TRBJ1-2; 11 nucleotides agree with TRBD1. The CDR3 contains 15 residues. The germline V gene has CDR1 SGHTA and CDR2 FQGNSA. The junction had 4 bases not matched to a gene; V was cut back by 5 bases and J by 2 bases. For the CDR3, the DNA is TGTGCCAGCAGCGCCCGGGACAGGGGGAACTATGGCTACACCTTC. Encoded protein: CASSARDRGNYGYTF.

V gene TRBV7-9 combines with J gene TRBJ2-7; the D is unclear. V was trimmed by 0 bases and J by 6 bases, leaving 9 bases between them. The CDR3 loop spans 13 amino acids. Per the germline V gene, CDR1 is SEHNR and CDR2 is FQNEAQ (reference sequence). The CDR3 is CASSLALGSEQYF. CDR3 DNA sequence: TGTGCCAGCAGCTTAGCGCTCGGTTCCGAGCAGTACTTC.

The CDR3 loop reads CATSDLYEQYF. The CDR3 nucleotides are TGTGCCACCAGTGATCTTTACGAGCAGTACTTC. The chain couples TRBV24-1 to TRBJ2-7; D unresolved. The CDR3 contains 11 residues. Trimming removed 3 bases at V and 4 bases at J, with 3 bases between. Germline CDR1 reads KGHDR; CDR2 reads SFDVKD.

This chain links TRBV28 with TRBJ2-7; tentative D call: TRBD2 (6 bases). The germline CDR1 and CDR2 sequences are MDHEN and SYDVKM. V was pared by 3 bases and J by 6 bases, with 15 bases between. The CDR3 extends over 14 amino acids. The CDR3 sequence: CASSFWGGQGEQYF. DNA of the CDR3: TGTGCCAGCAGTTTCTGGGGAGGTCAGGGCGAGCAGTACTTC. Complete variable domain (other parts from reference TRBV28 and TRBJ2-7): DVKVTQSSRYLVKRTGEKVFLECVQDMDHENMFWYRQDPGLGLRLIYFSYDVKMKEKGDIPEGYSVSREKKERFSLILESASTNQTSMYLCASSFWGGQGEQYFGPGTRLTVT.

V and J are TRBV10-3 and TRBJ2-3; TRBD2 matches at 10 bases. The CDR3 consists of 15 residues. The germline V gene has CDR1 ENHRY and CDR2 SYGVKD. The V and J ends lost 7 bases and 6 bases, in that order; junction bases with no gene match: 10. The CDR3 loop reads CAINPSGSSLDTQYF. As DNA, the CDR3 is TGTGCCATCAACCCTAGCGGGAGCTCATTGGATACGCAGTATTTT.

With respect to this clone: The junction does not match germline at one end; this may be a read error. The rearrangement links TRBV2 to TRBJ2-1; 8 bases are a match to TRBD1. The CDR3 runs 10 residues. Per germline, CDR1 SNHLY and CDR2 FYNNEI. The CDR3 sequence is CASSRTGWLF. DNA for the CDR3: TGTGCCAGCAGCCGGACAGGGTGGCTCTTC.

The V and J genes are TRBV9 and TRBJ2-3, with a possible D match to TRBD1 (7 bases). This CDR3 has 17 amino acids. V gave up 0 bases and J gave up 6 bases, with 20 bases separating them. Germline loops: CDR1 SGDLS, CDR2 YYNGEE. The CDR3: CASSVELGGGATDTQYF. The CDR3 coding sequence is TGTGCCAGCAGCGTAGAATTAGGAGGGGGCGCGACGGATACGCAGTATTTT.

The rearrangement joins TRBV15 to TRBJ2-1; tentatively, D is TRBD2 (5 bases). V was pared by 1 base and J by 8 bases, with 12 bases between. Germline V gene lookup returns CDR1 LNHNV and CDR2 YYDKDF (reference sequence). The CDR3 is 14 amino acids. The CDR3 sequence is CATSRVRGVDEQFF. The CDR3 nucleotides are TGTGCCACCAGCAGAGTTCGGGGAGTGGATGAGCAGTTCTTC.

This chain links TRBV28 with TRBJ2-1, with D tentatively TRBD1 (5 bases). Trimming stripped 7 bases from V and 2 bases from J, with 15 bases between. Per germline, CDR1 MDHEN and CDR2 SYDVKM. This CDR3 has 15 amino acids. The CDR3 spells CASTDTSRAYNEQFF. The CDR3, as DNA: TGTGCCAGCACCGATACCAGCAGGGCCTACAATGAGCAGTTCTTC.

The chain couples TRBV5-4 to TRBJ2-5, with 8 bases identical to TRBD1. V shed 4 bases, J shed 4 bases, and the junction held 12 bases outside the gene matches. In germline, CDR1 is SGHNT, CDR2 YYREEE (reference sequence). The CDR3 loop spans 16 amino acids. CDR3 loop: CASSTGSGTGRETQYF. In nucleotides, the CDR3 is TGTGCCAGCAGCACCGGGTCGGGGACAGGTAGAGAGACCCAGTACTTC.

In DNA, the CDR3 is TGTGCCAGCAGCGTAGCTGGGACTAGCGGCAGTAAACAGTTCTTC. Translating it yields CASSVAGTSGSKQFF. This chain links TRBV9 with TRBJ2-1; 11 positions agree with TRBD2. CDR1 and CDR2 (germline): SGDLS, YYNGEE. J was trimmed by 13 bases and V by 0 bases; bases with no gene match: 9. The length of the CDR3 is 15 residues.

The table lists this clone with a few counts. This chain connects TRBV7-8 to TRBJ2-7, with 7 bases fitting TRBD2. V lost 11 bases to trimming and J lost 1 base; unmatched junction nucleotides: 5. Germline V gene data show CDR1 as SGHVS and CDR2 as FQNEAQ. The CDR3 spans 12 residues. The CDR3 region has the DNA TGTGCCCCGCTAGCGGAGTCCTACGAGCAGTACTTC. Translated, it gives CAPLAESYEQYF.

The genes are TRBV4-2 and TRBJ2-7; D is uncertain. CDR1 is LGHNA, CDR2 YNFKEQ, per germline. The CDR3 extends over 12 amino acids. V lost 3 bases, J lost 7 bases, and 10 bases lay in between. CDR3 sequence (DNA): TGTGCCAGCAGCCATCAGTCCGAAGAGCAGTACTTC. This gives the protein CASSHQSEEQYF.

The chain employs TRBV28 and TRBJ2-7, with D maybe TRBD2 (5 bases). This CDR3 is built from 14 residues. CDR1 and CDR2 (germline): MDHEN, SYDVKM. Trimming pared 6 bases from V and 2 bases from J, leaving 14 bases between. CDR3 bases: TGTGCCAGCAGCCGTAGAGGGTCCGCCTACGAGCAGTACTTC. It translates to CASSRRGSAYEQYF.

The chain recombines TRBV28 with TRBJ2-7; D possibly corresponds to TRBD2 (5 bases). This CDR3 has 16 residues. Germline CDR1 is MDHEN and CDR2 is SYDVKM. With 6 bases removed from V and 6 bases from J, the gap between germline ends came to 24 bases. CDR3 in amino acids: CASRVRVAGPHGEQYF. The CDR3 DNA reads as TGTGCCAGCAGGGTAAGGGTCGCGGGTCCCCATGGCGAGCAGTACTTC.

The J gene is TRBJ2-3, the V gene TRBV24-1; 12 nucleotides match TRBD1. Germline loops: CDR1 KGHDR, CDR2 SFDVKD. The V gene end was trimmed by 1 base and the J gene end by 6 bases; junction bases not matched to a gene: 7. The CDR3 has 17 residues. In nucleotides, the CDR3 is TGTGCCACCAGTGATTTAATAGGGGACAGGGGGCAGGATACGCAGTATTTT. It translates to CATSDLIGDRGQDTQYF.

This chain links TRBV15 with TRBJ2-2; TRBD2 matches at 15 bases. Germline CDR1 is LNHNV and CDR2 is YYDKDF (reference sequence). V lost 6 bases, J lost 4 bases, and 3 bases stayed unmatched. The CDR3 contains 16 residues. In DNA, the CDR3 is TGTGCCACCAGGAAGGGACTAGCGGGAGGCACCGGGGAGCTGTTTTTT. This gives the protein CATRKGLAGGTGELFF. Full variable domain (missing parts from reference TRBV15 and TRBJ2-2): DAMVIQNPRYQVTQFGKPVTLSCSQTLNHNVMYWYQQKSSQAPKLLFHYYDKDFNNEADTPDNFQSRRPNTSFCFLDIRSPGLGDTAMYLCATRKGLAGGTGELFFGEGSRLTVL.

CDR3: CASSPGLEPSYEQYF. The DNA for the CDR3 is TGTGCCAGCAGCCCCGGACTAGAACCATCCTACGAGCAGTACTTC. The J gene is TRBJ2-7, the V gene TRBV13; TRBD2 aligns across 7 bases. Germline trimming cut 5 bases from V and 1 base from J; bases unmatched to any gene: 8. The germline gives CDR1 PRHDT, CDR2 FYEKMQ (reference sequence). The CDR3 sequence is 15 residues long.

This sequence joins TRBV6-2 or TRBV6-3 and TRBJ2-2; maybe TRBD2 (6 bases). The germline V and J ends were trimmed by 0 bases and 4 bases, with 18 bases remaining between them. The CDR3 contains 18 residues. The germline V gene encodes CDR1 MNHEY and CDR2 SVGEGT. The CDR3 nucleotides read TGTGCCAGCAGTTACTCCAACGTCTGGGGAGGAGGCACCGGGGAGCTGTTTTTT. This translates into CASSYSNVWGGGTGELFF.

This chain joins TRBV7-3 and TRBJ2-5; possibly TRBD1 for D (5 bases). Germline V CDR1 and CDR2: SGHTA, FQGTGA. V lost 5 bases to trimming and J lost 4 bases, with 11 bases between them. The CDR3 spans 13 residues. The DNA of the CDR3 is TGTGCCAGCAGCCTCGGACACGCAGAGACCCAGTACTTC. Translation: CASSLGHAETQYF.

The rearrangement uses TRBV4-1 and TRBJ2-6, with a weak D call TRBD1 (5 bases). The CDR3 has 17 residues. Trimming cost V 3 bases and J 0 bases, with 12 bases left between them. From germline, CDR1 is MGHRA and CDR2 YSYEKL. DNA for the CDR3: TGCGCCAGCAGCCACATACAGGTTCGCTCTGGGGCCAACGTCCTGACTTTC. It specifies CASSHIQVRSGANVLTF.